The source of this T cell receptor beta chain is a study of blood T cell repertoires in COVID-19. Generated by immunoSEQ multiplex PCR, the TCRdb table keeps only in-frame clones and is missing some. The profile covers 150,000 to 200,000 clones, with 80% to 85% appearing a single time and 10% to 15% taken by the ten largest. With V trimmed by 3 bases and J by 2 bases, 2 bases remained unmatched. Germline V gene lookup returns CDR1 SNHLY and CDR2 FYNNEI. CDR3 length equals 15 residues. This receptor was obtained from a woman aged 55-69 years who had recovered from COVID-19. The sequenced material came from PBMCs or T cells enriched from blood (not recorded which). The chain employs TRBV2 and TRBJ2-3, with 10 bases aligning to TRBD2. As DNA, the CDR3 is TGTGCCAGCAGTGACCTAGCGGGAGCCACAGATACGCAGTATTTT. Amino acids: CASSDLAGATDTQYF.